This TCR beta chain was observed in a study of blood T cell repertoires in COVID-19. About the study: Donors in the United States, Italy and Spain gave samples during acute or convalescent COVID-19. The analysed material was cDNA or gDNA that came from T cells, B-cell-depleted T cells, or PBMCs.

Original analysis: Reference gene primers were amplified, and this amplification served to estimate nucleated cell counts. The data were produced by immunoSEQ multiplex PCR, yet TCRdb's version contains in-frame clones alone and is incomplete. V, J and clone size derive from that table, while D and trimming were established from the DNA sequence. The repertoire holds 20,000 to 25,000 clones, 91% seen once, with approximately 4% in the top ten. Sequencing used peripheral blood. The TCR originated in a human donor in a cohort sampled during active COVID-19.

The chain's CDR3 is CASSSWGPASGRNEQFF. The CDR3, as DNA: TGTGCCAGTAGTTCCTGGGGGCCGGCTAGCGGCCGCAATGAGCAGTTCTTC. The rearrangement joins TRBV19 to TRBJ2-1; perhaps TRBD2 as D (7 bases). This CDR3 has 17 residues. V lost 5 bases to trimming and J lost 6 bases, with 23 bases between them. Looked up from germline, CDR1 is LNHDA and CDR2 is SQIVND (reference sequence).